This T cell receptor (beta chain) was captured in a study of blood T cell repertoires in COVID-19. Study-level background: Samples came from the United States, Italy and Spain, spanning acute and convalescent COVID-19. PBMCs, B-cell-depleted T cells, or T cells were the source of the cDNA or gDNA that made up the material.

In the study's own analysis: Using reference gene primer amplification, nucleated cell counts were estimated. The repertoire was sequenced with immunoSEQ multiplex PCR; TCRdb's copy has only in-frame clones and lacks some. V, J and clone size are those of that table, while D and trimming were read from the DNA. Seen here are 90,000 to 110,000 clones, roughly four fifths observed once, and the top ten hold 15%. Germline-derived CDR1 and CDR2 are MNHNS and SASEGT. This CDR3 is 14 amino acids long. V gave up 2 bases and J gave up 3 bases; unmatched junction bases: 3. The sequenced sample was peripheral blood. This receptor was taken from a woman of 80 years or more with acute or convalescent COVID-19. The rearrangement links TRBV6-1 to TRBJ2-5; 7 positions agree with TRBD1. CDR3 protein: CASSEPQGKETQYF. The CDR3, as DNA: TGTGCCAGCAGTGAACCACAGGGGAAAGAGACCCAGTACTTC.